These 20 T cell receptor beta chains originate from one sample sequenced in a study of identical twins. TCRdb used MiXCR to reprocess the 5' RACE reads, holding one entry per CDR3 protein. The sample lists around 450,000 distinct CDR3 sequences; 11% to 15% were seen once. These data are also associated with another study on yellow fever vaccine responses in identical twins.

Sample: CD4+ T cells sorted from blood. These TCRs come from a young woman in good health.

V usage is TRBV21-1 and J usage is TRBJ2-7. TRBV21-1 has pseudogene status. CDR3 length: 15 amino acids. In nucleotides, the CDR3 is TGTGCCAGCAGCAAACTCGGCGGGAGCTCCTACGAGCAGTACTTC. Its protein is CASSKLGGSSYEQYF.

The V call is TRBV20-1, the J call TRBJ1-4; 7 bases fit TRBD1. The junction had 6 bases not matched to a gene; V was cut back by 6 bases and J by 2 bases. This CDR3 is 14 amino acids long. Per the germline V gene, CDR1 is DFQATT and CDR2 is SNEGSKA (reference sequence). CDR3 DNA: TGCAGTGCCGCACCAGGGGGTACTAATGAAAAACTGTTTTTT. This encodes CSAAPGGTNEKLFF.

This clonotype was found a few times. The junction departs from the called germline gene at one end, perhaps through a read error. The gene calls are TRBV10-3 and TRBJ2-5; 9 positions agree with TRBD1. Germline V gene lookup returns CDR1 ENHRY and CDR2 SYGVKD. This CDR3 comprises 15 residues. The CDR3 DNA sequence: TGTGCCATAAGTGCATCCGGGACAGGGAAAGAGACCCAGTACTTC. This encodes CAISASGTGKETQYF.

This clonotype has more than one count but fewer than ten. The chain employs TRBV19 and TRBJ2-7; D is uncertain. Trimming stripped 5 bases from V and 1 base from J, with 18 bases between. This CDR3 contains 16 residues. In germline, CDR1 is LNHDA, CDR2 SQIVND (reference sequence). The CDR3 coding sequence is TGTGCCAGTAGTGCTGGTGCCAGTGAGGAGTCCTACGAGCAGTACTTC. The encoded protein is CASSAGASEESYEQYF.

The chain combines TRBV7-2 with TRBJ2-1; the match to TRBD2 covers 9 bases. Germline CDR1 reads SGHTA; CDR2 reads FQGNSA. With V trimmed by 7 bases and J by 8 bases, 12 bases remained unmatched. The CDR3 spans 15 residues. The DNA of the CDR3 is TGTGCCAGCACCCGTGGCGGGAGGGCCGCGGATGAGCAGTTCTTC. Translation: CASTRGGRAADEQFF.

This clonotype has just one count. V is TRBV6-1 and J is TRBJ2-2; D gene unclear. The germline V and J ends were trimmed by 6 bases and 1 base, with 9 bases remaining between them. This CDR3 contains 14 residues. Germline CDR1 MNHNS, CDR2 SASEGT. The CDR3 bases are TGTGCCAGCAGCCTGAAGATGAACACCGGGGAGCTGTTTTTT. This codes for CASSLKMNTGELFF.

This chain connects TRBV20-1 to TRBJ2-1, with TRBD1 as a possible D gene (6 bases). The CDR3 length is 14 residues. The ends were cut back, 1 base at V and 7 bases at J, with 14 bases in the middle. The germline V gene encodes CDR1 DFQATT and CDR2 SNEGSKA (reference sequence). CDR3 loop: CSARVWGLGNEQFF. The CDR3 DNA sequence: TGCAGTGCTAGAGTGTGGGGGCTCGGAAATGAGCAGTTCTTC.

This clonotype has just a few counts. The rearrangement joins TRBV3-1 to TRBJ2-1; a possible D gene is TRBD2 (6 bases). Germline assignment: CDR1 LGHDT and CDR2 YNNKEL (reference sequence). Between the trimmed V and J ends, which lost 4 bases and 8 bases, there was a span of 21 bases. The CDR3 sequence is 16 residues long. The CDR3: CASSLSIRTRGDEQFF. CDR3 coding DNA: TGTGCCAGCAGCCTCTCTATTCGGACCCGCGGGGATGAGCAGTTCTTC.

This clonotype was picked up a small number of times. V and J are TRBV18 and TRBJ2-5; D possibly corresponds to TRBD1 (5 bases). There are 16 residues in the CDR3. Germline CDR1 is KGHSH and CDR2 is LQKENI. V was shortened by 0 bases and J by 2 bases, with 13 bases between the two germline ends. The CDR3 spells CASSPPRQNLQETQYF. CDR3 in DNA: TGTGCCAGCTCACCACCACGACAGAACCTACAAGAGACCCAGTACTTC.

This clonotype has more than one count but fewer than ten. This sequence joins TRBV6-2 or TRBV6-3 and TRBJ2-7; possible D gene TRBD2, 6 bases. CDR1 is MNHEY and CDR2 is SVGEGT in the germline V gene. V was clipped by 2 bases and J by 3 bases, with 14 bases between them. The CDR3 spans 15 residues. The CDR3 DNA reads TGTGCCAGCAGTTACGGAGGGGATACTGTCTACGAGCAGTACTTC. Translation gives CASSYGGDTVYEQYF.

The chain uses TRBV20-1 and TRBJ2-7; 11 bases line up with TRBD2. V was clipped by 0 bases and J by 1 base; unmatched bases: 11. Looked up from germline, CDR1 is DFQATT and CDR2 is SNEGSKA (reference sequence). This CDR3 is 18 amino acids long. DNA of the CDR3: TGCAGTGCTAGAGATGATGGGACGCTAGCGGGAGGATCCTACGAGCAGTACTTC. Its translation is CSARDDGTLAGGSYEQYF.

This clonotype has only a few counts. This chain uses TRBV11-2 with TRBJ2-1, with TRBD2 matching 11 bases. The germline gives CDR1 SGHAT, CDR2 FQNNGV. This CDR3 is built from 17 residues. V was clipped by 1 base and J by 4 bases; unmatched bases: 6. This CDR3 is CASSLGGGLAEYNEQFF. The CDR3 nucleotides are TGTGCCAGCAGCTTAGGGGGGGGACTAGCGGAATACAATGAGCAGTTCTTC.

In regard to this clonotype: One base away lies a much larger clone, so this may be a sequencing read error. The V gene is TRBV12-3 or TRBV12-4, the J gene TRBJ2-6; D unclear. CDR3 size: 14 residues. With 6 bases removed from V and 0 bases from J, the gap between germline ends came to 6 bases. CDR3 residues: CASRDNSGANVLTF. DNA for the CDR3: TGTGCCAGCAGGGATAACTCTGGGGCCAACGTCCTGACTTTC.

In this sample, this clonotype turned up a few times. The V gene is TRBV3-1, the J gene TRBJ2-7; D remains ambiguous. Germline V gene sequence: CDR1 LGHDT, CDR2 YNNKEL (reference sequence). The V end lost 1 base, the J end lost 6 bases, and 10 bases lay between the germline ends. This CDR3 has 13 amino acids. CDR3 in amino acids: CASSQGSDVEQYF. CDR3 coding DNA: TGTGCCAGCAGCCAAGGGTCCGATGTCGAGCAGTACTTC.

This clonotype has at least ten counts. The V call is TRBV5-1, the J call TRBJ2-7; TRBD1 is a possible D gene (5 bases). The CDR3 contains 14 residues. Germline V gives CDR1 SGHRS, CDR2 YFSETQ. The V end was cut by 2 bases, the J end by 2 bases, with 11 bases between. CDR3 coding DNA: TGCGCCAGCAGCTTATCAGGGAAGACCTACGAGCAGTACTTC. Protein product: CASSLSGKTYEQYF.

This clonotype showed up just a few times. The genes are TRBV6-5 and TRBJ2-1; TRBD2 matches at 12 bases. CDR1 and CDR2 (germline): MNHEY, SVGAGI. The CDR3 extends over 18 amino acids. The V segment lost 2 bases and the J segment 4 bases; nucleotides outside the gene matches: 9. The CDR3 here is CASSYVRGLAGFYNEQFF. The DNA of the CDR3 is TGTGCCAGCAGTTACGTTAGGGGACTAGCGGGTTTTTACAATGAGCAGTTCTTC.

V and J are TRBV7-9 and TRBJ2-7, with D hard to call. The CDR3 length is 13 residues. CDR1 and CDR2 (germline): SEHNR, FQNEAQ (reference sequence). V was trimmed by 4 bases and J by 2 bases, leaving 9 bases between them. Written as DNA, the CDR3 is TGTGCCAGCAGCTCTACACCCGCCTACGAGCAGTACTTC. It translates to CASSSTPAYEQYF.

This clonotype was found a few times. This rearrangement joins TRBV5-1 to TRBJ2-3, with 14 bases fitting TRBD2. Germline trimming cut 5 bases from V and 4 bases from J; bases unmatched to any gene: 9. Germline V gene lookup returns CDR1 SGHRS and CDR2 YFSETQ. CDR3 length: 17 amino acids. The CDR3 protein is CASRSGLAGASADTQYF. CDR3 nucleotide sequence: TGCGCCAGCAGATCGGGACTAGCGGGAGCTTCGGCAGATACGCAGTATTTT.

In its sample, this clonotype was seen many times. J is TRBJ2-7 and V is TRBV4-2; the match to TRBD2 covers 11 bases. Germline-derived CDR1 and CDR2 are LGHNA and YNFKEQ. Trimming removed 1 base from V and 4 bases from J; junction bases left unmatched: 15. The CDR3 is made up of 19 amino acids. CDR3 region: CASSQGAPGTSGSGYEQYF. The CDR3 DNA reads TGTGCCAGCAGCCAAGGGGCCCCGGGTACTAGCGGGAGTGGATACGAGCAGTACTTC.

In DNA, the CDR3 is TGCAGTGACTGGGACAGTGAAGCTTTCTTT. Its protein is CSDWDSEAFF. This chain links TRBV20-1 with TRBJ1-1; TRBD1 aligns across 7 bases. Germline assignment: CDR1 DFQATT and CDR2 SNEGSKA (reference sequence). The junction had 3 bases not matched to a gene; V was cut back by 7 bases and J by 7 bases. The CDR3 is made up of 10 amino acids.